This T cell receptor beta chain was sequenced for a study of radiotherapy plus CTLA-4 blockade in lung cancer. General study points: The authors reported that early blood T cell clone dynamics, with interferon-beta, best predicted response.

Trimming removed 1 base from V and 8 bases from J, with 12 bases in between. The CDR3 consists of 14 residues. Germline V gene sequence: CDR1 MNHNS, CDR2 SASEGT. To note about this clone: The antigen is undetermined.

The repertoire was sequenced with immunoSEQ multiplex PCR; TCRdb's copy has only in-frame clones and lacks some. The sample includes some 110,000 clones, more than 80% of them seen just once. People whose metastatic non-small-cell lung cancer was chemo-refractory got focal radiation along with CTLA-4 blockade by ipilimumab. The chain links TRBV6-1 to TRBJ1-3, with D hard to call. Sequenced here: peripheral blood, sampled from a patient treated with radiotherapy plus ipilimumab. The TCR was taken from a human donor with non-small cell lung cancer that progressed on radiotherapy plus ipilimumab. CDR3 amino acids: CASSEVDRPDTIYF. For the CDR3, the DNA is TGTGCCAGCAGTGAAGTGGACCGGCCGGACACCATATATTTT.